A selection of T cell receptor beta chains follows, all from one sample in a study of shared clonotypes between healthy human individuals. Assay: immunoSEQ multiplex PCR; the TCRdb copy retains only in-frame clones and omits some. The data contain 800,000 to 1,200,000 clones, more than 75% of them singletons. Sample: memory CD4+ T cells from PBMCs. The receptor set was obtained from a man between 18 and 29 years old in good health. Some clones in this sample may be carry-over from other donors' samples. Each CDR3 is given with its conserved first and last residue. The D gene is left open where the match is weak. Size is stated for part of the rows, as once, few or many counts, or as a class when the clone is expanded.

d_call clone_size j_call v_call cdr3_nt cdr3_aa
NA NA TRBJ2-3 TRBV28 TGTGCCAGCAGTTCTGGGGGACAAATTGACACAGATACGCAGTATTTT CASSSGGQIDTDTQYF
NA NA TRBJ1-5 TRBV2 TGTGCCAGCACGCTGGGGGGCGGCAATCAGCCCCAGCATTTT CASTLGGGNQPQHF
TRBD1 NA TRBJ2-1 TRBV7-3 TGTGCCAGCAGCCGAGACAGGGGGCGGAACAATGAGCAGTTCTTC CASSRDRGRNNEQFF
NA NA TRBJ2-7 TRBV7-2 TGTGCCAGCAGCGCCGCCGGGGGGCGCGAGCAGTACTTC CASSAAGGREQYF
TRBD2 NA TRBJ2-2 TRBV6-1 TGTGCCAGCACAGCGGGAGTTAACACCGGGGAGCTGTTTTTT CASTAGVNTGELFF
NA few TRBJ2-2 TRBV15 TGTGCCACCAGCACTAGAGGGCCATCAGGCCAGACGAACACCGGGGAGCTGTTTTTT CATSTRGPSGQTNTGELFF
NA few TRBJ1-5 TRBV7-2 TGTGCCAGCAGCTTAGTTGGGGGGGATCAGCCCCAGCATTTT CASSLVGGDQPQHF
NA NA TRBJ2-3 TRBV5-1 TGCGCCAGCAGCTTGGACAGGGCCATTGAGTACACAGATACGCAGTATTTT CASSLDRAIEYTDTQYF
NA NA TRBJ2-1 TRBV7-9 TGTGCCAGCAGGCCGTCAGGAACAGGCGGACGCAAGTTCTTC CASRPSGTGGRKFF
TRBD2 NA TRBJ2-3 TRBV5-4 TGTGCCAGCAGCTCCAAGCTAGCGGGAGGGGATACGCAGTATTTT CASSSKLAGGDTQYF
TRBD1 NA TRBJ2-7 TRBV29-1 TGCAGCGGGGGGACAGATCGCTACGAGCAGTACTTC CSGGTDRYEQYF
NA few TRBJ1-2 TRBV2 TGTGCCAGCAGTGAATGGGGCGGGGGCTATGGCTACACCTTC CASSEWGGGYGYTF
NA NA TRBJ2-3 TRBV5-1 TGCGCCAGCAGCTTGTTTACGCAGTATTTT CASSLFTQYF
TRBD1 NA TRBJ1-5 TRBV5-3 TGTGCCAGAAGACCACAGGGGCTGAATCAGCCCCAGCATTTT CARRPQGLNQPQHF
TRBD1 NA TRBJ1-4 TRBV18 TGTGCCAGCTCGATGACAGGGGGGGATGAAAAACTGTTTTTT CASSMTGGDEKLFF
NA NA TRBJ2-3 TRBV5-6 TGTGCCAGCAGCTTCCAAACTGGTACGGCAGATACGCAGTATTTT CASSFQTGTADTQYF
NA few TRBJ2-7 TRBV2 TGTGCCAGGGGCTTCCGGGGTAACGAGCAGTACTTC CARGFRGNEQYF
NA NA TRBJ2-7 TRBV6-1 TGTGCCAGCAGTGTACTACAGATCTCCTACGAGCAGTACTTC CASSVLQISYEQYF